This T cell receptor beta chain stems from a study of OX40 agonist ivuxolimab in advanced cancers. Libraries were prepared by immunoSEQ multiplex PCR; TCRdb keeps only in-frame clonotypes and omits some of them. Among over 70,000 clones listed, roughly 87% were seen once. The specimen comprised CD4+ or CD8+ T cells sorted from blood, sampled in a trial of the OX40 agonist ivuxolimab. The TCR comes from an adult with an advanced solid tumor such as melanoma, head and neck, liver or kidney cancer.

The CDR3 here is CASSVAGDFLYEQYF. CDR3 in DNA: TGTGCCAGCAGCGTAGCCGGGGACTTCCTCTACGAGCAGTACTTC. The rearrangement uses TRBV9 and TRBJ2-7; weak D call: TRBD2 (6 bases). This CDR3 has 15 residues. Germline CDR1 reads SGDLS; CDR2 reads YYNGEE. V lost 0 bases and J 3 bases, leaving 13 bases between the germline ends.